Each of the 8 T cell receptor beta chains below was sequenced from the same sample in a study of siplizumab effects on memory and regulatory T cells. Libraries were prepared by immunoSEQ multiplex PCR; TCRdb keeps only in-frame clonotypes and omits some of them. The data show around 100,000 clones, 92% seen once. Sequencing was performed on non-Treg CD4+ T cells sorted from blood. The receptors come from a human donor in good health.

The chain employs TRBV19 and TRBJ1-5; D gene unclear. This CDR3 has 11 residues. V gave up 11 bases and J gave up 11 bases, with 16 bases separating them. CDR1 and CDR2 (germline): LNHDA, SQIVND (reference sequence). Here the CDR3 reads CAVSDGPSQHF. The CDR3 DNA follows: TGTGCCGTCTCCGATGGGCCGTCCCAGCATTTT.

The gene calls are TRBV25-1 and TRBJ2-2; 9 nucleotides line up with TRBD2. The CDR3 runs 15 residues. Germline-derived CDR1 and CDR2 are MGHDK and SYGVNS. Trimming cost V 7 bases and J 0 bases; bases outside gene matches: 3. In DNA form, the CDR3 reads TGTGCCAGCACGATAGCGGGAGCGAACACCGGGGAGCTGTTTTTT. Encoded protein: CASTIAGANTGELFF.

The chain uses TRBV5-1 and TRBJ1-2, with 7 positions matching TRBD1. Losses at the gene ends were 4 bases for V and 2 bases for J; bases not matched to a gene: 11. This CDR3 is 16 amino acids long. The germline V gene encodes CDR1 SGHRS and CDR2 YFSETQ. In DNA form, the CDR3 reads TGCGCCAGCAGCCACGTCGGCAGGGGGTCCAACTATGGCTACACCTTC. As protein: CASSHVGRGSNYGYTF. The full variable domain, with the rest looked up from reference TRBV5-1 and TRBJ1-2, is KAGVTQTPRYLIKTRGQQVTLSCSPISGHRSVSWYQQTPGQGLQFLFEYFSETQRNKGNFPGRFSGRQFSNSRSEMNVSTLELGDSALYLCASSHVGRGSNYGYTFGSGTRLTVV.

This chain uses TRBV19 with TRBJ2-7; D gene unclear. Germline V gene lookup returns CDR1 LNHDA and CDR2 SQIVND (reference sequence). V was shortened by 3 bases and J by 2 bases, with 17 bases between the two germline ends. This CDR3 has 16 amino acids. The CDR3 loop is CASSIRLGSHPYEQYF. CDR3 in DNA: TGTGCCAGTAGTATTCGGCTTGGCAGCCACCCCTACGAGCAGTACTTC.

J is TRBJ2-3 and V is TRBV11-2; TRBD2 matches at 13 bases. With 5 bases clipped from V and 2 bases from J, the junction kept 4 bases outside the gene matches. CDR3 length: 16 amino acids. Germline V gene data show CDR1 as SGHAT and CDR2 as FQNNGV. This chain's CDR3 is CASSRGTSGTTDTQYF. The CDR3 region has the DNA TGTGCCAGCAGCCGAGGGACTAGCGGGACCACAGATACGCAGTATTTT.

The V gene is TRBV6-5, the J gene TRBJ2-7, with TRBD2 matching over 9 bases. Per the germline V gene, CDR1 is MNHEY and CDR2 is SVGAGI. The junction had 8 bases not matched to a gene; V was cut back by 7 bases and J by 1 base. This CDR3 region has 15 residues. The CDR3 loop is CASNPSGRRSYEQYF. The DNA of the CDR3 is TGTGCCAGCAATCCCAGCGGGAGGAGGTCCTACGAGCAGTACTTC.

The chain employs TRBV5-4 and TRBJ1-3, with 10 bases that match TRBD1. Trimming took 3 bases from V and 2 from J; bases not matched to a gene: 2. This CDR3 is 15 amino acids long. Germline lookup yields CDR1 SGHNT and CDR2 YYREEE (reference sequence). CDR3 in amino acids: CASSWGTGAGNTIYF. The CDR3 DNA reads as TGTGCCAGCAGCTGGGGGACAGGGGCTGGAAACACCATATATTTT.

This chain joins TRBV7-2 and TRBJ2-3, with 11 bases that match TRBD1. V lost 3 bases to trimming and J lost 5 bases; unmatched junction nucleotides: 7. The CDR3 sequence is 16 residues long. Per germline, CDR1 SGHTA and CDR2 FQGNSA. The CDR3 loop is CASSFGQGAGLDTQYF. The CDR3 DNA reads TGTGCCAGCAGCTTTGGACAGGGGGCAGGTTTAGATACGCAGTATTTT.